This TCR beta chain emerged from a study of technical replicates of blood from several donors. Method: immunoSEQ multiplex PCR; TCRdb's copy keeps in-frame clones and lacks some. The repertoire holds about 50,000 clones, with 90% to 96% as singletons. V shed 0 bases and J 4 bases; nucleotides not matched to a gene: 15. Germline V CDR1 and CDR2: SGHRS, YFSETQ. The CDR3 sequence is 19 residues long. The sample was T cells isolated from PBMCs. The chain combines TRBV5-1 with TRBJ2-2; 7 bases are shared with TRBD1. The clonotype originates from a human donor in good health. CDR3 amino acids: CASSLEGPDRVRTTGELFF. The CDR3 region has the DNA TGCGCCAGCAGCTTGGAAGGACCTGACAGGGTGCGGACCACCGGGGAGCTGTTTTTT.